These T cell receptor beta chains were read from a single sample in a study of beta chain features in type 1 diabetes. Here immunoSEQ multiplex PCR was the method, and the copy in TCRdb shows in-frame clones only, minus some. Of fewer than 250,000 clones listed, approximately 70% were seen once; the top ten hold about 0.05%. The sequencing sample was made of naive CD4+ T cells from blood. These receptors were collected from a man aged 25-45 years in good health. CDR3s include the opening cysteine and the closing phenylalanine or tryptophan. Each record gives: V gene, CDR3 length, J gene, D gene, clone size, CDR3 protein, CDR3 DNA. A D gene is named only where the DNA matches it firmly. Clone size is not always given. Where it is, it says once, few, many or a class for expanded clones.

V gene: TRBV18; CDR3 length: 18; J gene: TRBJ2-2; D gene: TRBD2; clone size: few; CDR3 protein: CASSPPMGLAGDTGELFF; CDR3 DNA: TGTGCCAGCTCACCACCGATGGGACTAGCGGGGGACACCGGGGAGCTGTTTTTT
V gene: TRBV4-2; CDR3 length: 13; J gene: TRBJ2-5; D gene: TRBD2; clone size: .; CDR3 protein: CASSQGGLETQYF; CDR3 DNA: TGTGCCAGCAGCCAGGGAGGGCTAGAGACCCAGTACTTC
V gene: TRBV30; CDR3 length: 17; J gene: TRBJ2-4; D gene: .; clone size: .; CDR3 protein: CAWSKVWADQAKNIQYF; CDR3 DNA: TGTGCCTGGAGTAAAGTTTGGGCAGATCAAGCCAAAAACATTCAGTACTTC
V gene: TRBV29-1; CDR3 length: 12; J gene: TRBJ2-4; D gene: .; clone size: few; CDR3 protein: CSVEVEGNIQYF; CDR3 DNA: TGCAGCGTTGAAGTAGAGGGAAACATTCAGTACTTC
V gene: TRBV29-1; CDR3 length: 13; J gene: TRBJ2-3; D gene: .; clone size: few; CDR3 protein: CSVWELATDTQYF; CDR3 DNA: TGCAGCGTTTGGGAGCTTGCCACAGATACGCAGTATTTT
V gene: TRBV9; CDR3 length: 17; J gene: TRBJ2-2; D gene: .; clone size: few; CDR3 protein: CASSETPRGLRTGELFF; CDR3 DNA: TGTGCCAGCAGCGAAACCCCTCGGGGGTTACGCACCGGGGAGCTGTTTTTT
V gene: TRBV29-1; CDR3 length: 12; J gene: TRBJ2-3; D gene: .; clone size: few; CDR3 protein: CSVDSGTDTQYF; CDR3 DNA: TGCAGCGTTGACTCGGGAACAGATACGCAGTATTTT
V gene: TRBV2; CDR3 length: 15; J gene: TRBJ2-3; D gene: TRBD2; clone size: .; CDR3 protein: CASSVLAGGTDTQYF; CDR3 DNA: TGTGCCAGCAGTGTGCTAGCGGGGGGGACAGATACGCAGTATTTT
V gene: TRBV13; CDR3 length: 15; J gene: TRBJ1-1; D gene: .; clone size: .; CDR3 protein: CASSIRTSLGAEAFF; CDR3 DNA: TGTGCCAGCAGCATCCGGACCTCCCTCGGCGCTGAAGCTTTCTTT
V gene: TRBV29-1; CDR3 length: 12; J gene: TRBJ2-5; D gene: .; clone size: once; CDR3 protein: CSVVGGQETQYF; CDR3 DNA: TGCAGCGTTGTGGGGGGCCAAGAGACCCAGTACTTC
V gene: TRBV7-9; CDR3 length: 16; J gene: TRBJ2-1; D gene: TRBD2; clone size: .; CDR3 protein: CASSFQGRAGDNEQFF; CDR3 DNA: TGTGCCAGCAGCTTCCAGGGTCGTGCGGGAGACAATGAGCAGTTCTTC
V gene: TRBV30; CDR3 length: 14; J gene: TRBJ2-1; D gene: TRBD2; clone size: few; CDR3 protein: CAWSVTSGYNEQFF; CDR3 DNA: TGTGCCTGGAGTGTAACTAGCGGATACAATGAGCAGTTCTTC
V gene: TRBV29-1; CDR3 length: 14; J gene: TRBJ2-2; D gene: .; clone size: .; CDR3 protein: CSVGGTANTGELFF; CDR3 DNA: TGCAGCGTTGGCGGGACAGCGAACACCGGGGAGCTGTTTTTT
V gene: TRBV30; CDR3 length: 12; J gene: TRBJ2-2; D gene: .; clone size: .; CDR3 protein: CAWRENTGELFF; CDR3 DNA: TGTGCCTGGAGAGAAAACACCGGGGAGCTGTTTTTT
V gene: TRBV5-4; CDR3 length: 15; J gene: TRBJ1-1; D gene: .; clone size: .; CDR3 protein: CASSSATGQGTEAFF; CDR3 DNA: TGTGCCAGCAGCTCGGCTACAGGGCAGGGCACTGAAGCTTTCTTT
V gene: TRBV2; CDR3 length: 15; J gene: TRBJ2-5; D gene: .; clone size: .; CDR3 protein: CASSKEGYVQETQYF; CDR3 DNA: TGTGCCAGCAGCAAAGAGGGCTATGTTCAAGAGACCCAGTACTTC
V gene: TRBV4-2; CDR3 length: 14; J gene: TRBJ2-1; D gene: .; clone size: .; CDR3 protein: CASSQEGGYNEQFF; CDR3 DNA: TGTGCCAGCAGCCAAGAAGGAGGGTACAATGAGCAGTTCTTC
V gene: TRBV28; CDR3 length: 15; J gene: TRBJ2-5; D gene: .; clone size: .; CDR3 protein: CASSLTTPGQETQYF; CDR3 DNA: TGTGCCAGCAGTCTCACGACACCGGGTCAAGAGACCCAGTACTTC
V gene: TRBV7-2; CDR3 length: 14; J gene: TRBJ2-5; D gene: TRBD1; clone size: .; CDR3 protein: CASSLDRARGTQYF; CDR3 DNA: TGTGCCAGCAGTCTCGACAGGGCGAGAGGGACCCAGTACTTC
V gene: TRBV9; CDR3 length: 14; J gene: TRBJ2-5; D gene: TRBD1; clone size: .; CDR3 protein: CASTRTGQKETQYF; CDR3 DNA: TGTGCCAGCACCCGGACAGGGCAAAAGGAGACCCAGTACTTC
V gene: TRBV6-5; CDR3 length: 12; J gene: TRBJ2-1; D gene: .; clone size: .; CDR3 protein: CASGHSYNEQFF; CDR3 DNA: TGTGCCAGTGGACACAGCTACAATGAGCAGTTCTTC
V gene: TRBV5-1; CDR3 length: 15; J gene: TRBJ2-3; D gene: TRBD2; clone size: .; CDR3 protein: CASSSGLRNTDTQYF; CDR3 DNA: TGCGCCAGCAGCTCGGGACTACGGAACACAGATACGCAGTATTTT
V gene: TRBV5-1; CDR3 length: 14; J gene: TRBJ2-7; D gene: TRBD1; clone size: .; CDR3 protein: CASSYGQGGNEQYF; CDR3 DNA: TGCGCCAGCAGCTACGGACAGGGGGGAAACGAGCAGTACTTC
V gene: TRBV7-2; CDR3 length: 16; J gene: TRBJ1-5; D gene: .; clone size: .; CDR3 protein: CASSLVLGGSNQPQHF; CDR3 DNA: TGTGCCAGCAGCTTAGTTCTAGGGGGGAGCAATCAGCCCCAGCATTTT
V gene: TRBV29-1; CDR3 length: 15; J gene: TRBJ2-3; D gene: TRBD1; clone size: .; CDR3 protein: CSAGPPGQGTDTQYF; CDR3 DNA: TGCAGCGCTGGCCCCCCGGGACAGGGCACAGATACGCAGTATTTT
V gene: TRBV25-1; CDR3 length: 16; J gene: TRBJ2-7; D gene: .; clone size: few; CDR3 protein: CASSGIYGAGTYEQYF; CDR3 DNA: TGTGCCAGCAGTGGCATCTACGGGGCTGGGACCTACGAGCAGTACTTC
V gene: TRBV30; CDR3 length: 13; J gene: TRBJ1-1; D gene: .; clone size: .; CDR3 protein: CAWSDLQVGGAFF; CDR3 DNA: TGTGCCTGGAGTGATCTACAGGTTGGTGGAGCTTTCTTT
V gene: TRBV18; CDR3 length: 15; J gene: TRBJ2-1; D gene: .; clone size: .; CDR3 protein: CASSLSVSSYNEQFF; CDR3 DNA: TGTGCCAGCTCACTCAGCGTCAGCTCCTACAATGAGCAGTTCTTC
V gene: TRBV19; CDR3 length: 13; J gene: TRBJ2-1; D gene: TRBD1; clone size: .; CDR3 protein: CASSPGGYNEQFF; CDR3 DNA: TGTGCCAGTAGTCCAGGGGGTTACAATGAGCAGTTCTTC
V gene: TRBV2; CDR3 length: 13; J gene: TRBJ2-1; D gene: TRBD1; clone size: .; CDR3 protein: CASSPPGTGPSVF; CDR3 DNA: TGTGCCAGCAGTCCACCCGGGACAGGTCCGAGCGTCTTC
V gene: TRBV4-1; CDR3 length: 13; J gene: TRBJ1-1; D gene: .; clone size: .; CDR3 protein: CASSQRQGSEAFF; CDR3 DNA: TGCGCCAGCAGCCAACGCCAGGGTAGTGAAGCTTTCTTT
V gene: TRBV29-1; CDR3 length: 13; J gene: TRBJ2-5; D gene: .; clone size: .; CDR3 protein: CSVPDSLQETQYF; CDR3 DNA: TGCAGCGTCCCGGACAGCCTCCAAGAGACCCAGTACTTC
V gene: TRBV9; CDR3 length: 15; J gene: TRBJ1-1; D gene: TRBD1; clone size: .; CDR3 protein: CASSGQGGLNTEAFF; CDR3 DNA: TGTGCCAGCAGCGGACAGGGCGGGTTGAACACTGAAGCTTTCTTT
V gene: TRBV29-1; CDR3 length: 14; J gene: TRBJ2-7; D gene: TRBD2; clone size: .; CDR3 protein: CSGTPTSGRYEQYF; CDR3 DNA: TGCAGCGGGACCCCGACTAGCGGGAGGTACGAGCAGTACTTC
V gene: TRBV30; CDR3 length: 14; J gene: TRBJ1-5; D gene: TRBD1; clone size: .; CDR3 protein: CAWSVGTGMQPQHF; CDR3 DNA: TGTGCCTGGAGTGTGGGGACAGGGATGCAGCCCCAGCATTTT
V gene: TRBV10-3; CDR3 length: 14; J gene: TRBJ2-2; D gene: .; clone size: .; CDR3 protein: CAISARADTGELFF; CDR3 DNA: TGTGCCATCAGTGCCCGGGCCGACACCGGGGAGCTGTTTTTT
V gene: TRBV5-1; CDR3 length: 13; J gene: TRBJ1-1; D gene: .; clone size: once; CDR3 protein: CASSLVGLTEAFF; CDR3 DNA: TGCGCCAGCAGCTTGGTGGGCCTCACTGAAGCTTTCTTT